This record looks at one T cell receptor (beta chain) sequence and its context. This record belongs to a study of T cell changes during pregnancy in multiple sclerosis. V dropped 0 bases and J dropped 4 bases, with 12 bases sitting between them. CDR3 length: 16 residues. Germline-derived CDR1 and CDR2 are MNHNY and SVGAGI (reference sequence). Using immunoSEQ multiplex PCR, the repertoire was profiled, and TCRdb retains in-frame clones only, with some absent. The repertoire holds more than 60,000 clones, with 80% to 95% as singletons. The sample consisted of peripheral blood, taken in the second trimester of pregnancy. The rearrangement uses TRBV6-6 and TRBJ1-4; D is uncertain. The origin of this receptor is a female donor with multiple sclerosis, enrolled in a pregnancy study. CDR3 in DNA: TGTGCCAGCAGTTACTCAGCAAGCACCATTAATGAAAAACTGTTTTTT. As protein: CASSYSASTINEKLFF.